These 17 T cell receptor beta chains share one sample of origin, sequenced in a study of cytomegalovirus exposure and HLA in healthy donors. PCR primers comprised 60 Vbeta and 13 Jbeta primers. The data were produced by immunoSEQ multiplex PCR, yet TCRdb's version contains in-frame clones alone and is incomplete. This sample has around 150,000 clones, with roughly 77% found just once. The sequenced sample consisted of PBMCs. The receptors originated from a man aged 18 to 35 in good health and CMV-seropositive.

This chain uses TRBV4-1 with TRBJ2-7; 10 nucleotides match TRBD2. V was clipped by 4 bases and J by 1 base; unmatched bases: 7. This CDR3 has 16 amino acids. Germline assignment: CDR1 MGHRA and CDR2 YSYEKL. The CDR3 region is CASSPTGLAPSYEQYF. The DNA of the CDR3 is TGCGCCAGCAGCCCAACGGGACTAGCGCCTTCCTACGAGCAGTACTTC.

The chain recombines TRBV27 with TRBJ2-1, with D possibly TRBD2 on 6 matching bases. With 6 bases removed from V and 7 bases from J, the gap between germline ends came to 10 bases. Germline assignment: CDR1 MNHEY and CDR2 SMNVEV (reference sequence). This CDR3 spans 12 amino acids. Written as DNA, the CDR3 is TGTGCCAGCAGCCCTAGCGAGAATGAGCAGTTCTTC. Its protein is CASSPSENEQFF.

This clone was found once. V gene TRBV5-1 combines with J gene TRBJ2-1; 7 bases agree with TRBD2. Germline lookup yields CDR1 SGHRS and CDR2 YFSETQ. V lost 0 bases to trimming and J lost 7 bases; unmatched junction nucleotides: 4. CDR3 length equals 14 residues. The CDR3 is CASSLVGGKNEQFF. The CDR3, as DNA: TGCGCCAGCAGCTTGGTGGGAGGGAAGAATGAGCAGTTCTTC.

The rearrangement uses TRBV5-1 and TRBJ2-1; TRBD1 might be the D (5 bases). Germline assignment: CDR1 SGHRS and CDR2 YFSETQ. CDR3 length: 15 residues. V shed 1 base and J shed 4 bases, with 12 bases lying between them. CDR3 coding DNA: TGCGCCAGCAGCTTGTCAGGGTGGTCGTACAATGAGCAGTTCTTC. As protein: CASSLSGWSYNEQFF.

V is TRBV6-5 and J is TRBJ2-3; D gene unclear. The CDR3 runs 11 residues. Germline-derived CDR1 and CDR2 are MNHEY and SVGAGI. Trimming shortened V by 8 bases and J by 6 bases, and 9 bases separated the two germline ends. The CDR3: CASGGSDTQYF. The CDR3 DNA reads TGTGCCAGCGGCGGAAGCGATACGCAGTATTTT.

This chain links TRBV5-6 with TRBJ2-7; the D is unclear. Germline loops: CDR1 SGHDT, CDR2 YYEEEE. CDR3 length: 15 residues. The germline V and J ends were trimmed by 1 base and 0 bases, with 11 bases remaining between them. The CDR3 sequence is CASSLFGGDSYEQYF. The CDR3, as DNA: TGTGCCAGCAGCTTGTTTGGCGGTGACTCCTACGAGCAGTACTTC.

This clone was seen only once. The chain uses TRBV29-1 and TRBJ1-1, with D tentatively TRBD1 (5 bases). The CDR3 covers 12 residues. The ends were cut back, 5 bases at V and 0 bases at J, with 7 bases in the middle. Germline CDR1 SQVTM, CDR2 ANQGSEA. The CDR3 is CSVRGMNTEAFF. DNA for the CDR3: TGCAGCGTTCGGGGGATGAACACTGAAGCTTTCTTT.

V is TRBV30 and J is TRBJ2-7; TRBD2 matches at 8 bases. CDR1 GTSNPN and CDR2 SVGIG come from the germline V gene (reference sequence). V was clipped by 0 bases and J by 7 bases; unmatched bases: 14. CDR3 size: 16 residues. CDR3 nucleotide sequence: TGTGCCTGGAGTGTACGGATACTAGCGGCCCCGAGGGAGCAGTACTTC. Its translation is CAWSVRILAAPREQYF.

The V and J genes are TRBV29-1 and TRBJ2-1; 10 nucleotides agree with TRBD2. V shed 5 bases and J 0 bases; nucleotides not matched to a gene: 19. This CDR3 region has 20 residues. Germline V gives CDR1 SQVTM, CDR2 ANQGSEA. CDR3 in amino acids: CSVPRPGLAAITSSYNEQFF. The DNA of the CDR3 is TGCAGCGTTCCTAGGCCAGGACTAGCGGCAATAACTAGCTCCTACAATGAGCAGTTCTTC.

This chain connects TRBV4-1 to TRBJ2-7; a possible D gene is TRBD2 (5 bases). The CDR3 spans 14 residues. CDR1 is MGHRA and CDR2 is YSYEKL in the germline V gene. V was clipped by 2 bases and J by 0 bases, with 8 bases between them. This CDR3 is CASSQTGISYEQYF. As DNA, the CDR3 is TGCGCCAGCAGCCAAACCGGGATCTCCTACGAGCAGTACTTC.

This chain links TRBV30 with TRBJ1-6, with D possibly being TRBD1 (5 bases). Per germline, CDR1 GTSNPN and CDR2 SVGIG (reference sequence). V lost 1 base to trimming and J lost 7 bases, with 20 bases between them. CDR3 length equals 17 residues. DNA for the CDR3: TGTGCCTGGAGTGCCTCCCGGGGGGGTACACCAAATTCACCCCTCCACTTT. Translated: CAWSASRGGTPNSPLHF.

The chain recombines TRBV27 with TRBJ2-7; D possibly corresponds to TRBD1 (6 bases). CDR3 length: 14 residues. Germline CDR1 MNHEY, CDR2 SMNVEV (reference sequence). Trimming took off 0 bases at V and 5 bases at J, with 11 bases between the two ends. The CDR3 DNA sequence: TGTGCCAGCAGTTTATCGCACAGGGATGACGAGCAGTACTTC. It codes for CASSLSHRDDEQYF.

This clone was seen a single time. This rearrangement joins TRBV28 to TRBJ1-4; D gene uncertain. The V gene's germline CDR1 is MDHEN and CDR2 SYDVKM. Trimming took 6 bases from V and 8 from J, leaving 16 bases between them. The CDR3 is 14 residues long. CDR3 sequence (DNA): TGTGCCAGCAGGAGGAGGGTCGAGCCGGAAAAACTGTTTTTT. It translates to CASRRRVEPEKLFF. Combining the CDR3 with reference TRBV28 and TRBJ1-4 gives the whole variable domain DVKVTQSSRYLVKRTGEKVFLECVQDMDHENMFWYRQDPGLGLRLIYFSYDVKMKEKGDIPEGYSVSREKKERFSLILESASTNQTSMYLCASRRRVEPEKLFFGSGTQLSVL.

The genes are TRBV6-4 and TRBJ2-5; D not resolved. The DNA end is more similar to TRBJ2-7, so the J call may be wrong. Germline CDR1 reads MRHNA; CDR2 reads SNTAGT. This CDR3 comprises 10 residues. This chain's CDR3 is CARPIHEQYF. In nucleotides, the CDR3 is TGTGCCAGACCAATCCACGAGCAGTACTTC.

The chain uses TRBV2 and TRBJ2-1; 8 bases agree with TRBD2. CDR1 is SNHLY, CDR2 FYNNEI, per germline. Trimming at V came to 2 bases and at J to 2 bases, leaving 8 bases not matched to a gene. The CDR3 length is 17 residues. CDR3 bases: TGTGCCAGCAGTGAATCCATAGCGGGATGGACCTACAATGAGCAGTTCTTC. Protein product: CASSESIAGWTYNEQFF.

The rearrangement uses TRBV11-2 and TRBJ2-1, with 12 bases that match TRBD2. This CDR3 is built from 16 residues. J lost 9 bases, V lost 4 bases, and 10 bases had no gene match. Germline V CDR1 and CDR2: SGHAT, FQNNGV. The DNA for the CDR3 is TGTGCCAGCAGCTCGCGACTAGCGGGAGCGAGGGCTGAGCAGTTCTTC. This encodes CASSSRLAGARAEQFF.

This chain joins TRBV19 and TRBJ2-2, with 7 bases that match TRBD2. The CDR3 covers 16 residues. V dropped 7 bases and J dropped 8; count of bases not matched to a gene: 16. Germline-derived CDR1 and CDR2 are LNHDA and SQIVND (reference sequence). As DNA, the CDR3 is TGTGCCAGTACCCCGGGTGGCGGGAGATCGGAAGGGGAGCTGTTTTTT. Its translation is CASTPGGGRSEGELFF.